One sample yielded the 28 T cell receptor beta chains listed below, sequenced in a study of T cell repertoires in cytomegalovirus infection. Using its own MiXCR run on the reads, TCRdb lists one record per CDR3 protein. Of roughly 630,000 distinct CDR3 sequences listed, 24% are singletons. Sequencing was done on a sample of CD8+ T cells from PBMCs. The receptor set was obtained from a human donor in good health (CMV status not recorded). Some clones in this sample may be carry-over from other donors' samples.

The CDR3 spells CATEGSENTGELFF. The CDR3 DNA reads TGTGCAACGGAAGGGTCAGAGAACACCGGGGAGCTGTTTTTT. The chain combines TRBV25-1 with TRBJ2-2; D call uncertain. The CDR3 contains 14 residues. Per germline, CDR1 MGHDK and CDR2 SYGVNS.

This clonotype has only a few counts. V gene TRBV5-5 combines with J gene TRBJ2-7; TRBD1 agrees at 8 bases. Germline V gene sequence: CDR1 SGHKS, CDR2 YYEKEE (reference sequence). The CDR3 sequence is 13 residues long. V lost 5 bases, J lost 2 bases, and 3 bases stayed unmatched. CDR3: CASRDRDTYEQYF. The CDR3 DNA reads as TGTGCCAGCAGGGACAGGGACACCTACGAGCAGTACTTC. The whole variable domain, remainder taken from reference TRBV5-5 and TRBJ2-7, is DAGVTQSPTHLIKTRGQQVTLRCSPISGHKSVSWYQQVLGQGPQFIFQYYEKEERGRGNFPDRFSARQFPNYSSELNVNALLLGDSALYLCASRDRDTYEQYFGPGTRLTVT.

This clonotype was picked up many times. V gene TRBV7-8 combines with J gene TRBJ2-3; D is unclear. Between the trimmed V and J ends, which lost 3 bases and 2 bases, there was a span of 12 bases. The germline V gene encodes CDR1 SGHVS and CDR2 FQNEAQ. The CDR3 sequence is 15 residues long. In DNA, the CDR3 is TGTGCCAGCAGCTTCACGAGTCCCTCCACAGATACGCAGTATTTT. Translation: CASSFTSPSTDTQYF.

The rearrangement links TRBV5-6 to TRBJ1-5, with D maybe TRBD1 (6 bases). The CDR3 is made up of 16 amino acids. CDR1 is SGHDT, CDR2 YYEEEE, per germline. The ends were cut back, 0 bases at V and 4 bases at J, with 14 bases in the middle. In DNA form, the CDR3 reads TGTGCCAGCAGCTTGGCCAACTGGGGGCGGAATCAGCCCCAGCATTTT. It codes for CASSLANWGRNQPQHF.

The CDR3 nucleotides read TGTGCCAGCTCCCAGCCGGGACAGGTACCCTTCGAAGACACCGGGGAGCTGTTTTTT. It encodes CASSQPGQVPFEDTGELFF. This sequence joins TRBV3-1 and TRBJ2-2; TRBD1 matches 8 bases. Germline assignment: CDR1 LGHDT and CDR2 YNNKEL (reference sequence). This CDR3 has 19 residues. With 8 bases clipped from V and 3 bases from J, the junction kept 20 bases outside the gene matches.

This clonotype was counted between two and nine times. The chain combines TRBV29-1 with TRBJ1-2; D is uncertain. Germline CDR1 SQVTM, CDR2 ANQGSEA. Between the trimmed V and J ends, which lost 3 bases and 8 bases, there was a span of 13 bases. This CDR3 comprises 12 residues. The CDR3 loop reads CSVETGPGGYTF. The CDR3, as DNA: TGCAGCGTTGAGACCGGTCCGGGGGGCTACACCTTC.

This clonotype was observed at least ten times. The chain carries TRBV7-9 and TRBJ2-7, with D maybe TRBD2 (6 bases). Germline V CDR1 and CDR2: SEHNR, FQNEAQ (reference sequence). V was shortened by 6 bases and J by 3 bases, with 15 bases between the two germline ends. The CDR3 sequence is 14 residues long. CDR3 in DNA: TGTGCCAGCAGTTTTCAGGGACTTTACTACGAGCAGTACTTC. It yields the protein CASSFQGLYYEQYF.

This clonotype was recorded many times. This chain links TRBV12-3 or TRBV12-4 with TRBJ2-2; D is uncertain. This CDR3 has 14 amino acids. V shed 3 bases and J shed 4 bases, with 9 bases lying between them. This CDR3 is CASSFTGPTGELFF. The CDR3 region has the DNA TGTGCCAGCAGTTTTACCGGGCCCACCGGGGAGCTGTTTTTT.

The table lists this clonotype with many counts. The V and J genes are TRBV29-1 and TRBJ2-1; D gene ambiguous. Germline-derived CDR1 and CDR2 are SQVTM and ANQGSEA. Deletions cut 3 bases from V and 2 bases from J, with 11 bases between. The CDR3 totals 14 residues. In DNA form, the CDR3 reads TGCAGCGTTGATCGTCCCAATGCCTACAATGAGCAGTTCTTC. This gives the protein CSVDRPNAYNEQFF.

This clonotype was seen only a few times. The J gene is TRBJ2-2, the V gene TRBV29-1, with 9 bases identical to TRBD2. V shed 1 base and J 0 bases; nucleotides not matched to a gene: 12. Germline V gene lookup returns CDR1 SQVTM and CDR2 ANQGSEA. The CDR3 sequence is 19 residues long. The CDR3 loop is CSVEVVERGANSNTGELFF. CDR3 nucleotides: TGCAGCGTTGAAGTAGTAGAGCGGGGGGCCAATTCGAACACCGGGGAGCTGTTTTTT.

The chain recombines TRBV5-4 with TRBJ2-7; 11 bases align to TRBD1. V trimming: 1 base; J trimming: 4 bases; junction bases outside the gene matches: 4. This CDR3 region has 15 residues. CDR1 and CDR2 from the germline V gene are SGHNT and YYREEE (reference sequence). CDR3 bases: TGTGCCAGCAGCTTGAAGGGGACAGGGGGATACGAGCAGTACTTC. Its protein is CASSLKGTGGYEQYF.

This sequence joins TRBV12-3 or TRBV12-4 and TRBJ1-4, with 8 positions matching TRBD1. The CDR3 spans 19 residues. Trimming took 3 bases from V and 2 from J; bases not matched to a gene: 14. CDR3 bases: TGTGCCAGCAGTTTCGAAATTGGACAGGGAGGTCCTACTAATGAAAAACTGTTTTTT. Amino acids: CASSFEIGQGGPTNEKLFF.

This clonotype has ten or more counts. The chain has TRBV7-9 and TRBJ2-5; D not certain. V lost 5 bases and J 3 bases, leaving 16 bases between the germline ends. CDR3 size: 15 residues. From germline, CDR1 is SEHNR and CDR2 FQNEAQ (reference sequence). The CDR3 coding sequence is TGTGCCAGCAGCCCCCCCGGCGTAGGAAAAGAGACCCAGTACTTC. Protein product: CASSPPGVGKETQYF.

This clonotype was seen a few times. CDR3 residues: CASTTRGQGAQDTEAFF. DNA for the CDR3: TGTGCCAGCACCACGCGGGGACAGGGGGCGCAGGACACTGAAGCTTTCTTT. This chain connects TRBV5-6 to TRBJ1-1, with 12 bases aligning to TRBD1. The trim removed 6 bases at V and 3 bases at J, leaving 12 bases unmatched. The CDR3 length is 17 residues. The V gene's germline CDR1 is SGHDT and CDR2 YYEEEE.

This clonotype was found many times. The chain recombines TRBV11-1 with TRBJ2-1, with D perhaps matching TRBD1 (6 bases). Trimming cost V 5 bases and J 9 bases, with 11 bases left between them. This CDR3 has 12 amino acids. Germline CDR1 reads SGHAT; CDR2 reads FQDESV (reference sequence). The CDR3 is CASSADRTEQFF. The CDR3 coding sequence is TGTGCCAGCAGCGCGGACAGAACTGAGCAGTTCTTC. Drawing the rest from reference TRBV11-1 and TRBJ2-1, the complete variable domain is EAEVAQSPRYKITEKSQAVAFWCDPISGHATLYWYRQILGQGPELLVQFQDESVVDDSQLPKDRFSAERLKGVDSTLKIQPAELGDSAMYLCASSADRTEQFFGPGTRLTVL.

On this clonotype: This may come from a read error, since a much larger clone is one base off. The chain combines TRBV6-5 with TRBJ2-1, with 9 bases fitting TRBD2. The CDR3 covers 14 residues. CDR1 and CDR2 from the germline V gene are MNHEY and SVGAGI. Trimming at V came to 5 bases and at J to 3 bases, leaving 2 bases not matched to a gene. CDR3 region: CASSGSGGYNEQFF. DNA for the CDR3: TGTGCCAGCAGTGGTAGCGGGGGCTACAATGAGCAGTTCTTC.

The chain combines TRBV7-6 with TRBJ2-3; 12 positions match TRBD1. CDR3 length: 15 residues. Unmatched junction bases numbered 6, after V lost 4 bases and J lost 7 bases. Germline CDR1 is SGHVS and CDR2 is FNYEAQ. As DNA, the CDR3 is TGTGCCAGCAGCTCTAGGGGACAGGGGGCGTATACGCAGTATTTT. Amino acid sequence: CASSSRGQGAYTQYF.

In this sample, this clonotype turned up many times. This chain connects TRBV7-8 to TRBJ2-2; 9 bases align to TRBD2. V gave up 1 base and J gave up 0 bases; unmatched junction bases: 9. The CDR3 contains 19 residues. Germline CDR1 SGHVS, CDR2 FQNEAQ. CDR3 coding DNA: TGTGCCAGCAGCTTAGGGTGGCGGGGGGGATCCGCGAACACCGGGGAGCTGTTTTTT. This translates into CASSLGWRGGSANTGELFF.

This chain connects TRBV29-1 to TRBJ1-4, with 10 bases matching TRBD1. The germline V gene encodes CDR1 SQVTM and CDR2 ANQGSEA. The V gene end was trimmed by 4 bases and the J gene end by 4 bases; junction bases not matched to a gene: 3. This CDR3 region has 14 residues. In DNA form, the CDR3 reads TGCAGCGTTGGGGACAGGGGCGGTAATGAAAAACTGTTTTTT. Protein product: CSVGDRGGNEKLFF.

A few counts support this clonotype. J is TRBJ1-5 and V is TRBV29-1; 7 bases match TRBD1. This CDR3 has 14 amino acids. The germline CDR1 and CDR2 sequences are SQVTM and ANQGSEA. After removal of 4 bases from V and 4 bases from J, the junction contained 7 bases not matched to a gene. The CDR3 coding sequence is TGCAGCGTTGGAGGGACAGAAAATAATCAGCCCCAGCATTTT. Protein product: CSVGGTENNQPQHF.

V gene TRBV20-1 combines with J gene TRBJ1-1; 8 positions agree with TRBD1. Trimming cost V 3 bases and J 7 bases; bases outside gene matches: 16. From germline, CDR1 is DFQATT and CDR2 SNEGSKA (reference sequence). CDR3 length: 16 residues. The CDR3 protein is CSARDRTGRKMDEAFF. The CDR3 nucleotides read TGCAGTGCTAGGGATAGGACAGGGAGAAAGATGGATGAAGCTTTCTTT.

This clonotype appeared once. The junction differs from germline at one of its ends, possibly a read error. The chain recombines TRBV28 with TRBJ1-5; no definite D call. The CDR3 spans 12 residues. Germline CDR1 MDHEN, CDR2 SYDVKM. The CDR3 nucleotides are TGTGCCAGTCGGGGAAGTGGTCAGCACCAGCATTTT. Protein sequence: CASRGSGQHQHF.

This chain uses TRBV2 with TRBJ1-2; TRBD1 agrees at 7 bases. V lost 5 bases to trimming and J lost 12 bases; unmatched junction nucleotides: 12. The CDR3 loop spans 13 amino acids. Germline CDR1 is SNHLY and CDR2 is FYNNEI. For the CDR3, the DNA is TGTGCCAGCAGTACCCCGACAGGGCGGGACCACACCTTC. This sequence encodes CASSTPTGRDHTF.

This clonotype was seen repeatedly, ten times or more. The V and J genes are TRBV12-3 or TRBV12-4 and TRBJ1-5; D remains unclear. CDR3 length: 12 residues. The V end lost 5 bases, the J end lost 7 bases, and 9 bases lay between the germline ends. CDR3 sequence reads: CASSRGRQPQHF. CDR3 DNA sequence: TGTGCCAGCAGTCGAGGACGGCAGCCCCAGCATTTT.

This clonotype was counted many times. This chain uses TRBV7-6 with TRBJ2-2, with D perhaps TRBD2 (7 bases). The CDR3 sequence is 14 residues long. The V and J ends lost 11 bases and 4 bases respectively, with 17 bases between them. Per the germline V gene, CDR1 is SGHVS and CDR2 is FNYEAQ. For the CDR3, the DNA is TGTGCCGTATCAAGGGGGGGCTTCACCGGGGAGCTGTTTTTT. Its protein is CAVSRGGFTGELFF.

Many counts were recorded for this clonotype. The rearrangement uses TRBV7-6 and TRBJ1-1; 8 bases line up with TRBD1. This CDR3 contains 15 residues. J gave up 2 bases and V 5 bases, and 7 bases lay outside the gene matches. The germline gives CDR1 SGHVS, CDR2 FNYEAQ. The CDR3 here is CASSPRQGSNTEAFF. The CDR3 DNA is TGTGCCAGCAGCCCCCGACAGGGGTCAAACACTGAAGCTTTCTTT.

The chain combines TRBV29-1 with TRBJ2-1; D ambiguous. This CDR3 region has 13 residues. Trimming stripped 2 bases from V and 4 bases from J, with 9 bases between. Germline-derived CDR1 and CDR2 are SQVTM and ANQGSEA. The CDR3 sequence: CSVEPPPYNEQFF. The DNA of the CDR3 is TGCAGCGTTGAACCTCCTCCTTACAATGAGCAGTTCTTC.

Notes on this clonotype: This may arise from a read error, as a much more abundant clone is one base away. The chain carries TRBV7-6 and TRBJ2-5, with D maybe TRBD2 (6 bases). The CDR3 sequence is 17 residues long. The V gene's germline CDR1 is SGHVS and CDR2 FNYEAQ. CDR3 sequence: CVSSLGSDYGSGETQYF. CDR3 coding DNA: TGTGTCAGCAGCTTAGGTTCGGACTATGGGAGCGGGGAGACCCAGTACTTC.